This T cell receptor (beta chain) appears in the sequencing data of a study of T-cell memory formation after mild COVID-19. With regard to this clonotype: Its antigen is unknown.

Germline lookup yields CDR1 SGDLS and CDR2 YYNGEE. This CDR3 has 14 residues. V shed 0 bases and J shed 8 bases, with 9 bases lying between them. The study's findings and limits: The main location of contracting CD4+ clones was CM and EM, and that of contracting CD8+ clones was EMRA. Contracting clones, day 15 to 85, had balanced CD4/CD8, and later expanders favored CD4+.

TCRdb ran MiXCR on the 5' RACE reads and lists one entry per CDR3 protein. Among approximately 430,000 distinct CDR3 sequences, 20% to 30% were seen once, and the ten largest hold 13%. The material sequenced was PBMCs or a T cell subset sorted from them (not recorded which). The chain uses TRBV9 and TRBJ1-6; no clear D gene. This receptor was obtained from an adult woman who had mild COVID-19 (a few samples of this study predate the infection). Cell type and time point are not known. The CDR3 sequence is CASSVVAEDSPLHF. In DNA form, the CDR3 reads TGTGCCAGCAGCGTAGTTGCGGAGGATTCACCCCTCCACTTT.